This TCR beta chain was sequenced during a study of T cell repertoires in cytomegalovirus infection. The overall study: Recently identified HLA-C-restricted and well-studied HLA-B-restricted CMV epitopes were used.

Each CDR3 protein is one row after TCRdb ran MiXCR on the reads. The data contain approximately 910,000 distinct CDR3 sequences, approximately 31% of them singletons. CDR3 length: 15 residues. The germline V gene has CDR1 MGHRA and CDR2 YSYEKL. V dropped 2 bases and J dropped 4 bases, with 13 bases sitting between them. This clonotype was observed a handful of times. Antigen unknown. The chain carries TRBV4-1 and TRBJ2-3, with D perhaps matching TRBD1 or TRBD2 (7 bases each). This receptor was taken from a human donor in good health (CMV status not recorded). Some clones in this sample may be carry-over from other donors' samples. The material sequenced was cultured CD8+ T cells from PBMCs, taken from culture after CMV antigen stimulation. The CDR3 bases are TGCGCCAGCAGCCAAACGCAGGGGGGGTCAGATACGCAGTATTTT. Protein: CASSQTQGGSDTQYF.